Included here is one TCR beta chain sequence, with context. Repertoires were generated with immunoSEQ multiplex PCR, while TCRdb's copy carries only in-frame clones and drops some. The profile shows some 48,000 clones, more than 95% of them singletons. The record originates from a study of technical replicates of blood from a few donors. The receptor was derived from a human donor in good health. Sample: T cells isolated from PBMCs.

The CDR3 here is CAIKEGFSTDTQYF. In DNA form, the CDR3 reads TGTGCCATCAAGGAGGGGTTCAGCACAGATACGCAGTATTTT. The chain couples TRBV10-3 to TRBJ2-3, with a weak D call TRBD2 (6 bases). The CDR3 length is 14 residues. Deletions cut 7 bases from V and 0 bases from J, with 11 bases between. Germline CDR1 and CDR2: ENHRY and SYGVKD.